The rows below give T cell receptor beta chains drawn from one sample of a study of cytomegalovirus exposure and HLA in healthy donors. The method was immunoSEQ multiplex PCR; TCRdb's version includes in-frame clones alone and lacks a portion of them. The sample holds some 120,000 clones, 65% to 75% seen once. Sequenced: PBMCs. Source of these receptors: a man under 40 in good health and CMV-seropositive. CDR3s include the opening cysteine and the closing phenylalanine or tryptophan. The D gene is left open where the match is weak. Clone size is shown for a subset of rows, as once, few, many or a class of expanded clone.

>TRBJ1-5|TRBV5-8|.|.
CASSPQPGVGVQPQHF
TGTGCCAGCAGCCCCCAACCCGGGGTTGGGGTTCAGCCCCAGCATTTT
>TRBJ2-5|TRBV15|TRBD2|once
CATSRGERGGRETQYF
TGTGCCACCAGCAGAGGGGAGCGGGGGGGCAGAGAGACCCAGTACTTC
>TRBJ1-1|TRBV6-5|.|few
CASRRTANTEAFF
TGTGCCAGCAGACGAACAGCGAACACTGAAGCTTTCTTT
>TRBJ1-1|TRBV30|.|.
CAWSVSQGHLNTEAFF
TGTGCCTGGAGTGTAAGCCAGGGGCACTTGAACACTGAAGCTTTCTTT
>TRBJ1-2|TRBV7-9|.|.
CASSLPGTGDYGYTF
TGTGCCAGCAGCTTACCTGGGACTGGGGACTATGGCTACACCTTC
>TRBJ1-2|TRBV29-1|.|.
CSVPGDQGYGYTF
TGCAGCGTTCCAGGGGATCAGGGCTATGGCTACACCTTC
>TRBJ1-1|TRBV11-3|TRBD1|.
CASSLGTGGEDTEAFF
TGTGCCAGCAGCTTGGGGACAGGGGGCGAGGACACTGAAGCTTTCTTT
>TRBJ2-7|TRBV5-6|.|few
CASSLTGSYEQYF
TGTGCCAGCAGCTTAACAGGATCCTACGAGCAGTACTTC
>TRBJ2-5|TRBV29-1|.|once
CSVSRGSYQETQYF
TGCAGCGTTTCCCGGGGGTCGTACCAAGAGACCCAGTACTTC
>TRBJ1-5|TRBV2|.|.
CASRLDRSNQPQHF
TGTGCCAGCCGCCTTGACAGGTCCAATCAGCCCCAGCATTTT
>TRBJ2-2|TRBV18|TRBD1|.
CASSATDRAIGELFF
TGTGCCAGCTCAGCAACCGACAGGGCAATCGGGGAGCTGTTTTTT
>TRBJ2-7|TRBV5-1|.|.
CASSLEMASASSYEQYF
TGCGCCAGCAGCTTGGAAATGGCCAGCGCTAGCTCCTACGAGCAGTACTTC
>TRBJ2-5|TRBV7-2|.|.
CASSLQQGPETQYF
TGTGCCAGCAGCTTGCAACAGGGCCCAGAGACCCAGTACTTC
>TRBJ1-1|TRBV29-1|.|.
CSVLEVLMNTEAFF
TGCAGCGTCCTAGAGGTTCTGATGAACACTGAAGCTTTCTTT
>TRBJ1-2|TRBV4-1|.|.
CASSQGRSSSYTF
TGCGCCAGCAGCCAAGGTAGGAGTAGTAGCTACACCTTC
>TRBJ2-6|TRBV5-6|.|few
CASSFLEGSGANVLTF
TGTGCCAGCAGCTTTCTCGAGGGCTCTGGGGCCAACGTCCTGACTTTC
>TRBJ2-2|TRBV9|.|.
CASSPVIGTNTGELFF
TGTGCCAGCAGCCCCGTTATCGGGACGAACACCGGGGAGCTGTTTTTT
>TRBJ2-3|TRBV15|.|.
CATSRGGQSRDTQYF
TGTGCCACCAGCAGAGGCGGGCAGTCACGAGATACGCAGTATTTT
>TRBJ2-3|TRBV10-3|.|.
CAIRRNFTDTQYF
TGTGCCATCCGAAGAAACTTCACAGATACGCAGTATTTT
>TRBJ2-2|TRBV6-5|TRBD2|.
CASRGGGADGELFF
TGTGCCAGCAGGGGCGGGGGGGCCGACGGGGAGCTGTTTTTT
>TRBJ2-4|TRBV11-2|TRBD2|.
CASSVTSGGAQNIQYF
TGTGCCAGCAGCGTGACTAGCGGGGGGGCCCAAAACATTCAGTACTTC
>TRBJ2-7|TRBV21-1|.|.
CASSDWTSGSSSYEQYF
TGTGCCAGCAGCGACTGGACTAGCGGGTCGAGCTCCTACGAGCAGTACTTC
>TRBJ2-1|TRBV7-9|.|once
CASSLTWGGDEQFF
TGTGCCAGCAGCTTAACTTGGGGGGGCGATGAGCAGTTCTTC
>TRBJ1-1|TRBV4-1|TRBD1|.
CASSRDRDANTEAFF
TGCGCCAGCAGCCGAGACAGGGATGCAAACACTGAAGCTTTCTTT
>TRBJ2-7|TRBV11-2|TRBD2|.
CASSLPSGSYEQYF
TGTGCCAGCAGCTTACCTAGCGGGAGCTACGAGCAGTACTTC
>TRBJ2-1|TRBV7-2|.|.
CASSLGPSGEQFF
TGTGCCAGCAGCTTAGGCCCTTCCGGTGAGCAGTTCTTC
>TRBJ1-1|TRBV15|TRBD1|.
CATSRGQGAATEAFF
TGTGCCACCAGCAGAGGACAGGGGGCGGCCACTGAAGCTTTCTTT
>TRBJ2-3|TRBV19|.|.
CASSRARGLGRDTQYF
TGTGCCAGTAGTCGTGCGAGGGGGCTCGGGAGAGATACGCAGTATTTT
>TRBJ2-2|TRBV7-8|TRBD2|.
CASSLEGGGNTGELFF
TGTGCCAGCAGCTTAGAGGGCGGGGGGAACACCGGGGAGCTGTTTTTT
>TRBJ1-5|TRBV18|.|.
CASSTTRVGGNQPQHF
TGTGCCAGCTCTACAACCAGGGTGGGGGGGAATCAGCCCCAGCATTTT
>TRBJ1-1|TRBV28|.|.
CASSLANPGNTEAFF
TGTGCCAGCAGCCTTGCCAATCCCGGGAACACTGAAGCTTTCTTT
>TRBJ2-2|TRBV7-3|TRBD2|.
CASSASGGAFSGELFF
TGTGCCAGCAGCGCTAGCGGGGGGGCCTTCAGCGGGGAGCTGTTTTTT
>TRBJ2-7|TRBV28|.|.
CASSQKRQPSYEQYF
TGTGCCAGCAGCCAAAAGCGACAGCCCTCCTACGAGCAGTACTTC
>TRBJ2-7|TRBV6-1|.|medium-sized
CASSRQPHYEQYF
TGTGCCAGCAGCCGACAGCCGCACTACGAGCAGTACTTC
>TRBJ1-1|TRBV28|TRBD1|.
CASSVTGKVTEAFF
TGTGCCAGCAGTGTGACAGGGAAGGTCACTGAAGCTTTCTTT
>TRBJ2-1|TRBV30|.|.
CAWSANTGGNEQFF
TGTGCCTGGAGTGCCAATACCGGCGGGAATGAGCAGTTCTTC
>TRBJ1-2|TRBV30|TRBD1|.
CAWIRRDRLYGYTF
TGTGCCTGGATTCGTCGGGACAGGCTCTATGGCTACACCTTC
>TRBJ2-7|TRBV6-5|TRBD2|.
CASSRGDEQYF
TGTGCCAGCAGCCGGGGGGACGAGCAGTACTTC
>TRBJ1-1|TRBV6-5|.|.
CASSYSSPGVNTEAFF
TGTGCCAGCAGTTACTCGAGCCCAGGGGTGAACACTGAAGCTTTCTTT
>TRBJ1-2|TRBV7-9|TRBD1|few
CASSAGGTGDYGYTF
TGTGCCAGCAGCGCCGGTGGGACAGGGGACTATGGCTACACCTTC
>TRBJ1-6|TRBV18|TRBD1|many
CASSPMTGIGSPLHF
TGTGCCAGCTCACCGATGACAGGGATAGGATCACCCCTCCACTTT
>TRBJ2-2|TRBV7-8|TRBD2|.
CASSIKRGGTGELFF
TGTGCCAGCAGCATTAAGCGGGGGGGCACCGGGGAGCTGTTTTTT
>TRBJ2-5|TRBV7-9|TRBD1|.
CASSPPRQGQETQYF
TGTGCCAGCAGCCCACCGAGACAGGGTCAAGAGACCCAGTACTTC
>TRBJ2-7|TRBV7-9|.|.
CASSLYSDSPSAEQYF
TGTGCCAGCAGCTTATATTCGGACAGCCCCTCGGCCGAGCAGTACTTC
>TRBJ2-3|TRBV6-1|TRBD1|.
CASSEPGQGTDTQYF
TGTGCCAGCAGTGAACCGGGACAGGGCACAGATACGCAGTATTTT
>TRBJ1-2|TRBV5-1|.|.
CASRTQANYGYTF
TGCGCCAGCAGAACTCAGGCTAACTATGGCTACACCTTC
>TRBJ2-7|TRBV7-9|.|once
CASTLSGTHSYEQYF
TGTGCCAGCACCCTGTCCGGGACTCATTCCTACGAGCAGTACTTC
>TRBJ1-4|TRBV28|.|.
CASSLMAVNEKLFF
TGTGCCAGCAGTTTAATGGCAGTCAATGAAAAACTGTTTTTT
>TRBJ2-1|TRBV9|TRBD2|.
CASSVVGGAYNEQFF
TGTGCCAGCAGCGTAGTCGGGGGGGCCTACAATGAGCAGTTCTTC
>TRBJ2-3|TRBV5-4|.|few
CASSPKESASTDTQYF
TGTGCCAGCAGCCCGAAGGAGTCAGCTAGCACAGATACGCAGTATTTT
>TRBJ1-2|TRBV28|.|.
CASSLGVQGIVYGYTF
TGTGCCAGCAGTTTAGGGGTACAGGGTATTGTCTATGGCTACACCTTC
>TRBJ1-6|TRBV28|TRBD1|.
CASSSWGQGNNSPLHF
TGTGCCAGCAGTTCCTGGGGACAGGGTAACAATTCACCCCTCCACTTT
>TRBJ2-7|TRBV9|.|.
CASSVEAGSSYEQYF
TGTGCCAGCAGCGTAGAGGCGGGAAGCTCCTACGAGCAGTACTTC